The 14 T cell receptor beta chains listed next were all sequenced from one sample in a study of post-analysis software for immune sequencing data. Findings and limits, study-wide: The five TRBV segments detected at higher frequency in patients than in controls included TRBV5-6, TRBV5-1 and TRBV20-1.

The antigens of these receptors remain unknown. cDNA libraries of TCR beta carried unique molecular identifiers. One entry per CDR3 protein, called by TCRdb with MiXCR from the PCR reads. Here the sample spans hundreds of thousands of distinct CDR3 sequences, about 50% being singletons. Material for sequencing was blood. Receptors were obtained from a girl aged 10 to 17 with multiple sclerosis.

The chain has TRBV7-9 and TRBJ2-7; D perhaps matches TRBD1 (5 bases). CDR1 is SEHNR and CDR2 is FQNEAQ in the germline V gene (reference sequence). The CDR3 is 14 amino acids. Trimming stripped 3 bases from V and 4 bases from J, with 13 bases between. The CDR3 loop reads CASSFGHTLYEQYF. The CDR3 DNA reads TGTGCCAGCAGCTTCGGACATACACTATACGAGCAGTACTTC.

This clonotype was detected only a few times. The chain links TRBV6-2 or TRBV6-3 to TRBJ2-7, with D tentatively TRBD2 (6 bases). The V gene lost 7 bases and the J gene lost 6 bases, with 13 bases spanning the gap. There are 12 residues in the CDR3. The V gene's germline CDR1 is MNHEY and CDR2 SVGEGT. CDR3 DNA sequence: TGTGCCAGCACCCAGCGGGCTGGCGAGCAGTACTTC. It codes for CASTQRAGEQYF.

V usage is TRBV11-3 and J usage is TRBJ2-4; 10 bases line up with TRBD1. The CDR3 runs 13 residues. V lost 5 bases to trimming and J lost 13 bases; unmatched junction nucleotides: 8. CDR1 and CDR2 (germline): SGHNT, YENEEA. The CDR3 here is CASSRRDRGTQYF. The CDR3 DNA follows: TGTGCCAGCAGCAGGCGGGACAGGGGTACCCAGTACTTC.

The rearrangement links TRBV20-1 to TRBJ2-1; D may be TRBD1 or TRBD2 (6 bases each). The V gene lost 1 base and the J gene lost 6 bases, with 13 bases spanning the gap. From germline, CDR1 is DFQATT and CDR2 SNEGSKA (reference sequence). The CDR3 has 14 residues. CDR3: CSARVGGVGNEQFF. The CDR3 DNA reads TGCAGTGCTAGAGTGGGGGGCGTAGGCAATGAGCAGTTCTTC.

The table lists this clonotype with a few counts. The chain joins TRBV27 to TRBJ2-7; 7 positions match TRBD1. V was pared by 5 bases and J by 2 bases, with 9 bases of the junction left unmatched. The CDR3 contains 15 residues. Germline loops: CDR1 MNHEY, CDR2 SMNVEV (reference sequence). CDR3 DNA: TGTGCCAGCAGTCCACTCCGGACAGGAACCTACGAGCAGTACTTC. Its protein is CASSPLRTGTYEQYF.

J is TRBJ2-1 and V is TRBV5-1; 10 bases match TRBD1. After removal of 6 bases from V and 6 bases from J, the junction contained 6 bases not matched to a gene. The CDR3 has 14 amino acids. Germline loops: CDR1 SGHRS, CDR2 YFSETQ. The CDR3 DNA reads as TGCGCCAGCACGGGACAGGGGATAACCAATGAGCAGTTCTTC. Its translation is CASTGQGITNEQFF. The variable domain in full, with the rest retrieved from reference TRBV5-1 and TRBJ2-1, is KAGVTQTPRYLIKTRGQQVTLSCSPISGHRSVSWYQQTPGQGLQFLFEYFSETQRNKGNFPGRFSGRQFSNSRSEMNVSTLELGDSALYLCASTGQGITNEQFFGPGTRLTVL.

This clonotype was seen more than once but under ten times. A read error may account for a junction end that differs from germline. This rearrangement joins TRBV7-3 to TRBJ1-2, with TRBD1 identical over 10 bases. There are 13 residues in the CDR3. Germline CDR1 SGHTA, CDR2 FQGTGA. The CDR3 here is CASSSTGGYRYTF. For the CDR3, the DNA is TGTGCCAGCAGCTCGACAGGGGGCTATCGCTACACCTTC. Looking up the rest from reference TRBV7-3 and TRBJ1-2 gives the full variable domain: GAGVSQTPSNKVTEKGKYVELRCDPISGHTALYWYRQSLGQGPEFLIYFQGTGAADDSGLPNDRFFAVRPEGSVSTLKIQRTERGDSAVYLCASSSTGGYRYTFGSGTRLTVV.

The rearrangement joins TRBV6-5 to TRBJ2-7; weak D call: TRBD1 (6 bases). V lost 1 base and J 0 bases, leaving 19 bases between the germline ends. CDR3 size: 18 residues. Germline CDR1 is MNHEY and CDR2 is SVGAGI. The DNA for the CDR3 is TGTGCCAGCAGTTACTGGGACAATAAGGCCTCTTACTCCTACGAGCAGTACTTC. Translation: CASSYWDNKASYSYEQYF.

The chain recombines TRBV12-3 or TRBV12-4 with TRBJ1-5, with D possibly TRBD1 on 5 matching bases. This CDR3 contains 14 residues. V was shortened by 6 bases and J by 3 bases, with 12 bases between the two germline ends. The CDR3: CASSRDGFNQPQHF. DNA of the CDR3: TGTGCCAGCAGCCGGGACGGCTTCAATCAGCCCCAGCATTTT.

In this sample, this clonotype turned up once. The CDR3 here is CASSLAGLAGYTF. Written as DNA, the CDR3 is TGTGCCAGCAGCTTAGCGGGGTTGGCTGGCTACACCTTC. This sequence joins TRBV7-2 and TRBJ1-2; D uncertain. The CDR3 has 13 residues. Trimming pared 0 bases from V and 7 bases from J, leaving 9 bases between. Germline values: CDR1 SGHTA, CDR2 FQGNSA.

This clonotype was recorded only once. The rearrangement uses TRBV20-1 and TRBJ1-2; possible D gene TRBD1, 5 bases. V was clipped by 1 base and J by 4 bases, with 7 bases between them. Germline CDR1 and CDR2: DFQATT and SNEGSKA (reference sequence). The CDR3 is made up of 12 amino acids. CDR3 DNA: TGCAGTGCTAGAGGCAGGGCCTATGGCTACACCTTC. This encodes CSARGRAYGYTF.

The chain couples TRBV12-3 or TRBV12-4 to TRBJ2-4, with 10 bases aligning to TRBD2. This CDR3 is built from 19 residues. J lost 9 bases, V lost 6 bases, and 23 bases had no gene match. CDR3 in DNA: TGTGCCAGCAGCGCTACCCACCTGACTAGCGGGTCAACCTACACCATTCAGTACTTC. It is translated as CASSATHLTSGSTYTIQYF.

The CDR3, as DNA: TGCGCCAGCAGCTTGGATCTAGCGGGCCACCAAGAGACCCAGTACTTC. It specifies CASSLDLAGHQETQYF. The chain employs TRBV5-1 and TRBJ2-5; 8 nucleotides match TRBD2. CDR3 length equals 16 residues. Germline values: CDR1 SGHRS, CDR2 YFSETQ. V shed 0 bases, J shed 0 bases, and the junction held 4 bases outside the gene matches.

The J gene is TRBJ2-5, the V gene TRBV29-1; 7 positions match TRBD1. CDR3 length: 14 amino acids. From germline, CDR1 is SQVTM and CDR2 ANQGSEA. V gave up 4 bases and J gave up 1 base; unmatched junction bases: 6. The CDR3 is CSVVRDSSQETQYF. CDR3 coding DNA: TGCAGCGTTGTCCGGGACAGCTCCCAAGAGACCCAGTACTTC.